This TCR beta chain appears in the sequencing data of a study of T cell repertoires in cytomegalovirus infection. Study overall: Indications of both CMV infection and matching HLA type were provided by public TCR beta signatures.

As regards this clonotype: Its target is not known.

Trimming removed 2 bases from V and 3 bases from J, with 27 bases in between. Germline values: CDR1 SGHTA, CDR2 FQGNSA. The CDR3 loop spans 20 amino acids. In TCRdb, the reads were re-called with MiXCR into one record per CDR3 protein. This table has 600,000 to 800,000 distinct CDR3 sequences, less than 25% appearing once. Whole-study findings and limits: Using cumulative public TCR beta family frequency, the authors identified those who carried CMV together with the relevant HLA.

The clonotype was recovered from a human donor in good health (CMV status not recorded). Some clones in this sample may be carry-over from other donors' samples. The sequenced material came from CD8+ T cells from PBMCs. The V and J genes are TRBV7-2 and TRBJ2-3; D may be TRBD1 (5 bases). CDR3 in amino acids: CASSLRGPGSSWERTDTQYF. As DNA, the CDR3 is TGTGCCAGCAGCTTAAGGGGCCCCGGAAGCAGTTGGGAAAGAACAGATACGCAGTATTTT.